This T cell receptor (beta chain) appears in the sequencing data of a study of blood T cells in healthy people across ages. Background on the study: For every two T cells, template switching captured about one barcoded beta molecule.

This clonotype was recorded a few times. PCR was performed a second time for about 6 to 12 cycles using a sample-barcoded 5' primer and a J-beta primer mix. Each cDNA was tagged by a template-switch adaptor containing 12 random nucleotides. TCRdb re-called the 5' RACE reads through MiXCR, storing one row per CDR3 protein. The table records 1.5 million to 2 million distinct CDR3 sequences, roughly 28% of them present only once. Germline loops: CDR1 SGHTA, CDR2 FQGNSA. The CDR3 totals 16 residues. V lost 5 bases and J lost 0, with 14 bases in between. The specimen sequenced was blood. V is TRBV7-2 and J is TRBJ1-5; D may be TRBD1 (5 bases). This clonotype originated in a woman aged 25 to 39 in good health. CDR3 sequence (DNA): TGTGCCAGCAGCGCCCTCACAGGAGTTAGCAATCAGCCCCAGCATTTT. Its translation is CASSALTGVSNQPQHF.